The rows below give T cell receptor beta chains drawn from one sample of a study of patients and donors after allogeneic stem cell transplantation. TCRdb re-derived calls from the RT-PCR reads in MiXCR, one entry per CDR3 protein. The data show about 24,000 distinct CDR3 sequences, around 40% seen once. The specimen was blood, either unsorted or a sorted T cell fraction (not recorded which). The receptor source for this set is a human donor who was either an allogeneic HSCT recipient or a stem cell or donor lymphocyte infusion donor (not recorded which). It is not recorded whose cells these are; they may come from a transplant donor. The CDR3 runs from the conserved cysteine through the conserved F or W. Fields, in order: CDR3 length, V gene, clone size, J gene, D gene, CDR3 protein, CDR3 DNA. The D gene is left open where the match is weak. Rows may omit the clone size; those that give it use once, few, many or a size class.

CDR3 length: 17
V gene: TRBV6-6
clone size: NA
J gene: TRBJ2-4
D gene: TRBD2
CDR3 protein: CASSYLSGRLAKNIQYF
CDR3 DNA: TGTGCCAGCAGTTACCTAAGCGGGAGGCTAGCCAAAAACATTCAGTACTTC

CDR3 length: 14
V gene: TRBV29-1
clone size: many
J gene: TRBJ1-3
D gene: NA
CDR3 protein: CSVRVGRISDTIYF
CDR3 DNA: TGCAGCGTTCGAGTGGGACGAATTAGCGACACCATATATTTT

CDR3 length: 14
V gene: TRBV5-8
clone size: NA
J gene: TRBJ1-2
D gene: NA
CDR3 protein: CASSFGADHYGYTF
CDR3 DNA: TGTGCCAGCAGCTTTGGTGCCGACCACTATGGCTACACCTTC

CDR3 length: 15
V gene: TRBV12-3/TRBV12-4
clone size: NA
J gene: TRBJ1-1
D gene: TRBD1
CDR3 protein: CASTRGDSLNTEAFF
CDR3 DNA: TGTGCCAGCACCCGGGGGGACAGCTTGAACACTGAAGCTTTCTTT

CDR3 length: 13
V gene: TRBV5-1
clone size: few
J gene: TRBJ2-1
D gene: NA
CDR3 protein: CASSPGPPNEQFF
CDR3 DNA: TGCGCCAGCAGCCCCGGGCCGCCCAATGAGCAGTTCTTC

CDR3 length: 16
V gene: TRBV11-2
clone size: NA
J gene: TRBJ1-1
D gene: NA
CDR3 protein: CASSFYIDRMNTEAFF
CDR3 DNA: TGTGCCAGCAGCTTCTACATCGACAGGATGAACACTGAAGCTTTCTTT

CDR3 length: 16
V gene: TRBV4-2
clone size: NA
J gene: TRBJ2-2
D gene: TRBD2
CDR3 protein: CASSPSGGTATGELFF
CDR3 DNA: TGTGCCAGCAGCCCTAGCGGGGGGACTGCCACCGGGGAGCTGTTTTTT

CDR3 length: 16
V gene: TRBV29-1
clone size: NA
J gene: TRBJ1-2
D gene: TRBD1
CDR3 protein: CSVEQIGSGQLYGYTF
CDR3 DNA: TGCAGCGTTGAGCAGATTGGGTCGGGACAGCTCTATGGCTACACCTTC

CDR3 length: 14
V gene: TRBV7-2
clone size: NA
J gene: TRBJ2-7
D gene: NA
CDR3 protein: CASSLRTLAYEQYF
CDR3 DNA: TGTGCCAGCAGCCTCCGGACCCTGGCCTACGAGCAGTACTTC

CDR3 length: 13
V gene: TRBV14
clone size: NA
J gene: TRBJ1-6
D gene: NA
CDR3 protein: CASSLGPYSPLHF
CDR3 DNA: TGTGCCAGCAGCCTGGGGCCTTATTCACCCCTCCACTTT

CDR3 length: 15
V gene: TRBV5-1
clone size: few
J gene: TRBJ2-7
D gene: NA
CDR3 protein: CASSLYGGASYEQYF
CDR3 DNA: TGCGCCAGCAGCTTGTACGGGGGAGCCTCCTACGAGCAGTACTTC

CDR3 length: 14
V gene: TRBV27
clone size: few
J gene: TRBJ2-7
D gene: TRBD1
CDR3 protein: CASSPPGQTYEQYF
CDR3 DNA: TGTGCCAGCAGTCCACCGGGACAGACTTACGAGCAGTACTTC

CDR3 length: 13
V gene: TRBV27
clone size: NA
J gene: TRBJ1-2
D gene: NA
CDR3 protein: CASSFWQRGGYTF
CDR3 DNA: TGTGCCAGCAGTTTTTGGCAGCGGGGAGGCTACACCTTC

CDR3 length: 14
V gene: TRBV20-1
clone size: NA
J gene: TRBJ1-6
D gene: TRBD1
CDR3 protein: CSAEGQASNSPLHF
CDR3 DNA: TGCAGTGCAGAAGGACAGGCTTCCAATTCACCCCTCCACTTT

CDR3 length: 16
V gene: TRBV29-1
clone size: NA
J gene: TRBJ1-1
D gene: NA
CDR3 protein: CSVELIATRLNTEAFF
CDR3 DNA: TGCAGCGTTGAACTGATAGCTACTAGGTTAAACACTGAAGCTTTCTTT

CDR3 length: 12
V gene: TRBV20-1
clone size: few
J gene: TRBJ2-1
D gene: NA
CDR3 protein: CSARDGRNEQFF
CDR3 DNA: TGCAGTGCTAGAGATGGAAGGAATGAGCAGTTCTTC

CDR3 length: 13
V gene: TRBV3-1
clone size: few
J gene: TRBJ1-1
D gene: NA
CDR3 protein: CASRAGGVTEAFF
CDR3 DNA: TGTGCCAGCAGGGCGGGGGGAGTCACTGAAGCTTTCTTT

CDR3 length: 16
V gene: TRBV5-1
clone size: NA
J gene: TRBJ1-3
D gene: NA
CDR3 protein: CASSNEGPNSGNTIYF
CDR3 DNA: TGCGCCAGCAGCAACGAAGGGCCAAACTCTGGAAACACCATATATTTT

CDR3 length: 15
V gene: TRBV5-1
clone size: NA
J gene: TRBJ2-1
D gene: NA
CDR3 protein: CASSSNGLSYNEQFF
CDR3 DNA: TGCGCCAGCAGCTCGAACGGACTGTCCTACAATGAGCAGTTCTTC

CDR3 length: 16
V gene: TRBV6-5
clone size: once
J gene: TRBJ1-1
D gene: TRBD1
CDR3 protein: CASSYGRQGANTEAFF
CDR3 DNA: TGTGCCAGCAGTTACGGGCGACAGGGGGCGAACACTGAAGCTTTCTTT

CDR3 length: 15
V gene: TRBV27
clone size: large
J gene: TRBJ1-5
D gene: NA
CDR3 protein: CASSLSGNSNQPQHF
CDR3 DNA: TGTGCCAGCAGTTTATCGGGCAATAGCAATCAGCCCCAGCATTTT

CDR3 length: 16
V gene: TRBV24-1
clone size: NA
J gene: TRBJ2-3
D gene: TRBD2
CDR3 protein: CATSDPSGGALDTQYF
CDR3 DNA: TGTGCCACCAGTGATCCTAGCGGGGGGGCCTTGGATACGCAGTATTTT

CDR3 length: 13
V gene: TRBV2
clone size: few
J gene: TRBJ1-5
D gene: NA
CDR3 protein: CASSGEADQPQHF
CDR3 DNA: TGTGCCAGCAGTGGGGAGGCCGATCAGCCCCAGCATTTT

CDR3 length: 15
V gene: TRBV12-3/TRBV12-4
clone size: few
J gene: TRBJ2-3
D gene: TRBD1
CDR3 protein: CASSGGDRGADTQYF
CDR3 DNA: TGTGCCAGCAGCGGCGGGGACAGGGGTGCAGATACGCAGTATTTT

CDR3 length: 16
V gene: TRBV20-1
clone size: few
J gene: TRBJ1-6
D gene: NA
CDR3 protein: CSARDPWLNYNSPLHF
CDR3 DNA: TGCAGTGCTAGAGATCCTTGGTTAAACTATAATTCACCCCTCCACTTT

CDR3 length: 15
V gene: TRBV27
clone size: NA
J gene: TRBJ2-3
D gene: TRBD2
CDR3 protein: CASSPEAGTTDTQYF
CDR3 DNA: TGTGCCAGCAGTCCTGAAGCGGGGACCACAGATACGCAGTATTTT

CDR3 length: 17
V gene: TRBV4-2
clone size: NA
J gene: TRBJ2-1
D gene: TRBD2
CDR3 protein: CASSRRLAGELRNEQFF
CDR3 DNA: TGTGCCAGCAGCCGTCGACTAGCGGGGGAGCTGAGGAATGAGCAGTTCTTC

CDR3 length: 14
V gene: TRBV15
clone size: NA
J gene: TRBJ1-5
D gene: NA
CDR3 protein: CATSYRGNNQPQHF
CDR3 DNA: TGTGCCACCAGCTACAGAGGAAACAATCAGCCCCAGCATTTT

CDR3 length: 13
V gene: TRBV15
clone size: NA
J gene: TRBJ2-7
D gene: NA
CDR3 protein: CATSSYRNYEQYF
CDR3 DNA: TGTGCCACCAGCAGCTACAGGAATTACGAGCAGTACTTC

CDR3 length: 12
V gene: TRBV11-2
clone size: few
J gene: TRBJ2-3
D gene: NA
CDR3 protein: CASSLVGDTQYF
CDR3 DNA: TGTGCCAGCAGCTTAGTGGGTGATACGCAGTATTTT

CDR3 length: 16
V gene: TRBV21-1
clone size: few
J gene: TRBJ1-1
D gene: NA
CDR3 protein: CASSKATRADDTEAFF
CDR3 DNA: TGTGCCAGCAGCAAAGCCACCCGGGCAGATGACACTGAAGCTTTCTTT

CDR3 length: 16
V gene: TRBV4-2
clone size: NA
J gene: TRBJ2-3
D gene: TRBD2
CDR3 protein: CASSQGLAGGTDTQYF
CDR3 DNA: TGTGCCAGCAGCCAAGGACTAGCGGGGGGGACAGATACGCAGTATTTT

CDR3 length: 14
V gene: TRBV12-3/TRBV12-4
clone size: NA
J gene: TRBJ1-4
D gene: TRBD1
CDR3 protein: CASSWDRVGEKLFF
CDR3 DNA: TGTGCCAGCAGCTGGGACAGGGTAGGAGAAAAACTGTTTTTT

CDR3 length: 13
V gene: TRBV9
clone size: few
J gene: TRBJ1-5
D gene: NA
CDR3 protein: CASSVRINQPQHF
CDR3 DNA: TGTGCCAGCAGCGTACGGATTAATCAGCCCCAGCATTTT

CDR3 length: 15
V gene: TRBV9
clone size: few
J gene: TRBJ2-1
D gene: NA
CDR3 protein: CASSVRPLILGEQFF
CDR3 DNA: TGTGCCAGCAGCGTAAGGCCCCTTATCCTGGGTGAGCAGTTCTTC

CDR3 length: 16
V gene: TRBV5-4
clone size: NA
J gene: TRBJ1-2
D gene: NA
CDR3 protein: CASSSFRGSGPYGYTF
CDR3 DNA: TGTGCCAGCAGCTCGTTCAGGGGATCCGGCCCTTATGGCTACACCTTC

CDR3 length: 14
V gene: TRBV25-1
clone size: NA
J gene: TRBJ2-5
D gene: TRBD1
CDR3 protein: CASRLPTGEETQYF
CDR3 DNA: TGTGCCAGCAGATTGCCAACAGGGGAAGAGACCCAGTACTTC

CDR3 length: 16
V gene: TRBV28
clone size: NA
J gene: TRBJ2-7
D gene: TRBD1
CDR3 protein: CASSLLSGTASYEQYF
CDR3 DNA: TGTGCCAGCAGTTTACTTTCCGGGACAGCCTCCTACGAGCAGTACTTC

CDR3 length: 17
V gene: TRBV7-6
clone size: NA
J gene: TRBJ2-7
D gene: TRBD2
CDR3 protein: CASSSLAGALNSYEQYF
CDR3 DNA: TGTGCCAGCAGCTCACTAGCGGGGGCCCTGAATTCCTACGAGCAGTACTTC

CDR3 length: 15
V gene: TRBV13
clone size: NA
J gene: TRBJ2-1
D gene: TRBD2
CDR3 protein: CASSSTMREINEQFF
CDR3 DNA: TGTGCCAGCAGCTCGACTATGCGGGAGATAAATGAGCAGTTCTTC

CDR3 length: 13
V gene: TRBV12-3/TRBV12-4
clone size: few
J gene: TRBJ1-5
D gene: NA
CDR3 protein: CASSFLVDQPQHF
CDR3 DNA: TGTGCCAGCAGTTTTTTAGTCGATCAGCCCCAGCATTTT

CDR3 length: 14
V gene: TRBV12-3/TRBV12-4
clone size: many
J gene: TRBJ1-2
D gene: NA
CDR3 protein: CASSLQPRVHGYTF
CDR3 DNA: TGTGCCAGCAGTTTACAACCCAGGGTCCATGGCTACACCTTC

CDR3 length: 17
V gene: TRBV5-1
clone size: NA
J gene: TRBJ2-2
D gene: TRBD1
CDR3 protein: CASSLMGTGGNTGELFF
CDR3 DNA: TGCGCCAGCAGCTTGATGGGGACAGGGGGCAACACCGGGGAGCTGTTTTTT

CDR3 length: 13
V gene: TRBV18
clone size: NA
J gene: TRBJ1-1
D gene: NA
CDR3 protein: CASSGQMNTEAFF
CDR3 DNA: TGTGCCAGCTCAGGGCAGATGAACACTGAAGCTTTCTTT

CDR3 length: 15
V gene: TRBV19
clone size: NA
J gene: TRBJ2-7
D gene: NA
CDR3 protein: CASSFAGSRSYEQYF
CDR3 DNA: TGTGCCAGTAGTTTCGCCGGGTCCCGGAGCTACGAGCAGTACTTC

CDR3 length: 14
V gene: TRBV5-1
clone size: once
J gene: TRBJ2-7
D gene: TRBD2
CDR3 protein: CASSLSLAVYEQYF
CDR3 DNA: TGCGCCAGCAGCTTGTCCCTAGCGGTATACGAGCAGTACTTC

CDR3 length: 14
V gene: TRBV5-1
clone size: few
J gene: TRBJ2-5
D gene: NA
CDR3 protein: CASSLLLGQETQYF
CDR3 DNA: TGCGCCAGCAGCTTGTTGTTGGGACAAGAGACCCAGTACTTC

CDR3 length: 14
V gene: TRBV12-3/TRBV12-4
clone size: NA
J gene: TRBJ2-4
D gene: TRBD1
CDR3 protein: CASSPLPGGVVQYF
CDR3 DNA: TGTGCCAGCAGTCCACTGCCAGGGGGTGTAGTTCAGTACTTC

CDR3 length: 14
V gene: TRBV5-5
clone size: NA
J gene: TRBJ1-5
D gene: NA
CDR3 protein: CASSLMTVNQPQHF
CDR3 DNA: TGTGCCAGCAGCTTGATGACAGTCAATCAGCCCCAGCATTTT

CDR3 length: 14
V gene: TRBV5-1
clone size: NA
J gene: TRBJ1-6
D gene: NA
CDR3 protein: CASSLRSNNSPLHF
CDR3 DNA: TGCGCCAGCAGCTTGCGGTCTAATAATTCACCCCTCCACTTT